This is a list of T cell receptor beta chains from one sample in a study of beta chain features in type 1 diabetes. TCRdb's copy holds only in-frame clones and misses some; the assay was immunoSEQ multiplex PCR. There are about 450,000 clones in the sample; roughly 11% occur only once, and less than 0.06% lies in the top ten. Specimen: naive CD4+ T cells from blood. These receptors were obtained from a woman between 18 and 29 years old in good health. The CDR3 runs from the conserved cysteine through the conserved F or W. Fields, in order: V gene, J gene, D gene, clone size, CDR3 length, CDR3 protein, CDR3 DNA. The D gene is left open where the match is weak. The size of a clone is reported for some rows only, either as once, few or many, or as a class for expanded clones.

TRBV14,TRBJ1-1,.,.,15,CASNQAGSGTVEAFF,TGTGCCAGCAACCAAGCAGGGAGTGGTACTGTTGAAGCTTTCTTT
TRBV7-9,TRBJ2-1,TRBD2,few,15,CASSEWTSGRAEQFF,TGTGCCAGCAGCGAATGGACTAGCGGGAGGGCGGAGCAGTTCTTC
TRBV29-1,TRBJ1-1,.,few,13,CSVDRSNGGEAFF,TGCAGCGTTGATAGATCTAATGGAGGTGAAGCTTTCTTT
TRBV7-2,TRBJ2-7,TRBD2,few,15,CASSVSGPSSYEQYF,TGTGCCAGCAGCGTTAGCGGGCCCAGCTCCTACGAGCAGTACTTC
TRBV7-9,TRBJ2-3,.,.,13,CASSRQDVDTQYF,TGTGCCAGCAGCCGACAGGATGTGGATACGCAGTATTTT
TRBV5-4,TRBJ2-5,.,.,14,CASSLGLSQETQYF,TGTGCCAGCAGCTTGGGCCTAAGCCAAGAGACCCAGTACTTC
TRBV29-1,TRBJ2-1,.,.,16,CSVDKTGWGFYNEQFF,TGCAGCGTTGATAAGACAGGATGGGGGTTCTACAATGAGCAGTTCTTC
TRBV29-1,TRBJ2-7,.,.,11,CSVGGSYEQYF,TGCAGCGTTGGGGGCAGCTACGAGCAGTACTTC
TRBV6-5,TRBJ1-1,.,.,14,CASSPLPLNTEAFF,TGTGCCAGCAGTCCCTTGCCTCTGAACACTGAAGCTTTCTTT
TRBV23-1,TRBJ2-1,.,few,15,CASLPPRGLGNEQFF,TGCGCCAGCTTACCACCGAGGGGCTTGGGCAATGAGCAGTTCTTC
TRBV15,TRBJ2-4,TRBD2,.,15,CATSRHTRGRDIQYF,TGTGCCACCAGCAGACACACACGGGGGAGGGACATTCAGTACTTC
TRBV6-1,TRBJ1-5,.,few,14,CASRRDGRNQPQHF,TGTGCCAGCAGAAGGGACGGGAGGAATCAGCCCCAGCATTTT
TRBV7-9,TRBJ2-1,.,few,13,CASSFGSGNEQFF,TGTGCCAGCAGCTTTGGGTCGGGCAATGAGCAGTTCTTC
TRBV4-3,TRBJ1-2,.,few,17,CASSQDVRRSGDYGYTF,TGCGCCAGCAGCCAAGATGTAAGGAGATCGGGCGACTATGGCTACACCTTC
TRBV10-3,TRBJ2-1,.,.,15,CAISELPSRSNEQFF,TGTGCCATCAGTGAACTTCCAAGTAGGTCCAATGAGCAGTTCTTC
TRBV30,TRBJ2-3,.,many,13,CAWRYSSTDTQYF,TGTGCCTGGAGGTACTCTAGCACAGATACGCAGTATTTT
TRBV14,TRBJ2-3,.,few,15,CASSQRWGPTDTQYF,TGTGCCAGCAGCCAACGTTGGGGCCCCACAGATACGCAGTATTTT
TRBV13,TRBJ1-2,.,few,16,CASTLRSRGGNYGYTF,TGTGCCAGCACCCTAAGGTCTAGGGGCGGTAACTATGGCTACACCTTC
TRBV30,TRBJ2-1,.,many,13,CAWSAAVYNEQFF,TGTGCCTGGAGTGCAGCGGTCTACAATGAGCAGTTCTTC
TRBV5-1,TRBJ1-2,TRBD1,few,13,CASSWGTGDGYTF,TGCGCCAGCAGCTGGGGGACAGGGGATGGCTACACCTTC
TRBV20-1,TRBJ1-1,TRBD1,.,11,CRTGIETEAFF,TGCAGGACAGGGATTGAAACTGAAGCTTTCTTT
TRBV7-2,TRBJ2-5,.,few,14,CASSRTGTRETQYF,TGTGCCAGCAGCCGGACCGGGACAAGAGAGACCCAGTACTTC
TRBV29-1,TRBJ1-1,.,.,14,CSVAGSRLNTEAFF,TGCAGCGTCGCTGGTTCTCGGCTGAACACTGAAGCTTTCTTT
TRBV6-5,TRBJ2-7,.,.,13,CASSAPGSYEQYF,TGTGCCAGCAGTGCGCCGGGATCATACGAGCAGTACTTC
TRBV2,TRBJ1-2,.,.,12,CASRGGSGGYTF,TGTGCCAGCAGGGGAGGGTCTGGTGGCTACACCTTC
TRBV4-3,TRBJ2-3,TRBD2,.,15,CASSQLLAALDTQYF,TGCGCCAGCAGCCAACTACTAGCGGCCTTAGATACGCAGTATTTT
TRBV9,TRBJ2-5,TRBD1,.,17,CATPRDRGLRPQETQYF,TGTGCCACCCCCCGGGACAGGGGGTTACGGCCCCAAGAGACCCAGTACTTC
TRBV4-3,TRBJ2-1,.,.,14,CASSQASGPREQFF,TGCGCCAGCAGCCAAGCCTCGGGGCCTCGAGAGCAGTTCTTC
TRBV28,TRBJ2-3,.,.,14,CASRTGVVPDTQYF,TGTGCCAGCAGGACGGGCGTCGTGCCAGATACGCAGTATTTT